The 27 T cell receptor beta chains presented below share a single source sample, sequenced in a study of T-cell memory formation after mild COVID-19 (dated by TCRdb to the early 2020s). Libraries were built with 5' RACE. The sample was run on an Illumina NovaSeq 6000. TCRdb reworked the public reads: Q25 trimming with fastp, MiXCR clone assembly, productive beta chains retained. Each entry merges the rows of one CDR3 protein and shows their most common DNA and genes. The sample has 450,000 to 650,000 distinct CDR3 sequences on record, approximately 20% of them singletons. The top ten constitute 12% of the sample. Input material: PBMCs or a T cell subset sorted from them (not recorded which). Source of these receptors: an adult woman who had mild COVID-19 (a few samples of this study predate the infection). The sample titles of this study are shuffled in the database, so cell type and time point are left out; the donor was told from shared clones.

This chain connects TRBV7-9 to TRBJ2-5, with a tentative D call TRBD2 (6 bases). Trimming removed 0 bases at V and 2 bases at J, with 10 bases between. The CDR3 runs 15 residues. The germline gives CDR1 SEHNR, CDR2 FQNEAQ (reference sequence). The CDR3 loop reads CASSLARTTQETQYF. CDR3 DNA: TGTGCCAGCAGCTTAGCGCGGACTACGCAAGAGACCCAGTACTTC.

CDR3 DNA sequence: TGTGCCAGGACCCCATCGAACTATGGCTACACCTTC. This encodes CARTPSNYGYTF. The gene calls are TRBV5-8 and TRBJ1-2; D is undetermined. The CDR3 spans 12 residues. The ends were cut back, 8 bases at V and 2 bases at J, with 10 bases in the middle. CDR1 and CDR2 from the germline V gene are SGHTS and YDEGEE. Together with reference TRBV5-8 and TRBJ1-2, the CDR3 gives the full variable domain: EAGVTQSPTHLIKTRGQQATLRCSPISGHTSVYWYQQALGLGLQFLLWYDEGEERNRGNFPPRFSGRQFPNYSSELNVNALELEDSALYLCARTPSNYGYTFGSGTRLTVV.

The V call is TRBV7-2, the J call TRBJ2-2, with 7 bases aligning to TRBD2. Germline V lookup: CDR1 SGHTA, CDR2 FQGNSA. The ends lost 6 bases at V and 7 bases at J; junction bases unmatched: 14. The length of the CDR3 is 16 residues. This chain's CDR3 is CASSRHQSGAGGELFF. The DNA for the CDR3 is TGTGCCAGCAGTCGCCACCAGAGCGGGGCTGGCGGGGAGCTGTTTTTT.

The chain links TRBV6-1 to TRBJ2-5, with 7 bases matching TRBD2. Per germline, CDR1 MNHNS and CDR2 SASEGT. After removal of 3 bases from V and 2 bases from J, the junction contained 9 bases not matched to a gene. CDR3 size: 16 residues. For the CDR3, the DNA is TGTGCCAGCAGTGAGTGGTCTAGCGGATTACAAGAGACCCAGTACTTC. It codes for CASSEWSSGLQETQYF.

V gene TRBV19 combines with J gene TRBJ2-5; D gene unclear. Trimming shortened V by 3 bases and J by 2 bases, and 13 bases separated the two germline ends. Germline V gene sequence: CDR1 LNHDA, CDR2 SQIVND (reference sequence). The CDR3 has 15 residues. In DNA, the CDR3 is TGTGCCAGTAGTATGAGACTGACCACACAAGAGACCCAGTACTTC. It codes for CASSMRLTTQETQYF.

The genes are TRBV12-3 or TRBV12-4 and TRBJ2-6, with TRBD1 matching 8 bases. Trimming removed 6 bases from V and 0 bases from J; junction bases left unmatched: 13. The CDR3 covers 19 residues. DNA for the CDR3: TGTGCCAGCAGCTCTTCAGGGGGCCCCCCTTTCTCTGGGGCCAACGTCCTGACTTTC. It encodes CASSSSGGPPFSGANVLTF.

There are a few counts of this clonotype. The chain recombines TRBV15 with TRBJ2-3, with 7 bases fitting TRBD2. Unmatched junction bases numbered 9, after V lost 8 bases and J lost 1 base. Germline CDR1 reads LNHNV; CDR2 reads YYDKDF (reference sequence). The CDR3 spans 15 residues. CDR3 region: CATSSTREGTDTQYF. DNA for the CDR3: TGTGCCACCTCATCTACTCGGGAGGGCACAGATACGCAGTATTTT. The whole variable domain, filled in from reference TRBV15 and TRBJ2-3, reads DAMVIQNPRYQVTQFGKPVTLSCSQTLNHNVMYWYQQKSSQAPKLLFHYYDKDFNNEADTPDNFQSRRPNTSFCFLDIRSPGLGDTAMYLCATSSTREGTDTQYFGPGTRLTVL.

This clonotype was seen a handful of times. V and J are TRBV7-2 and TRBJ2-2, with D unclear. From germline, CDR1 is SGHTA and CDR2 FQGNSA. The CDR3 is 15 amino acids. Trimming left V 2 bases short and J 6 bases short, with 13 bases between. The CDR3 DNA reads TGTGCCAGCAGCTTAACCCCAGATCGCGCCGGGGAGCTGTTTTTT. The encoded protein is CASSLTPDRAGELFF. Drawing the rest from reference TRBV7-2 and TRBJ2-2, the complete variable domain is GAGVSQSPSNKVTEKGKDVELRCDPISGHTALYWYRQSLGQGLEFLIYFQGNSAPDKSGLPSDRFSAERTGGSVSTLTIQRTQQEDSAVYLCASSLTPDRAGELFFGEGSRLTVL.

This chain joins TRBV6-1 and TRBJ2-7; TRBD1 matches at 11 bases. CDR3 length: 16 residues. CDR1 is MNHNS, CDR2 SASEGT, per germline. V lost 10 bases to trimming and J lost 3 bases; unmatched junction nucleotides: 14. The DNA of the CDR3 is TGTGCCATCGCGGGCTACTCCGGGACAGGGGGCTACGAGCAGTACTTC. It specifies CAIAGYSGTGGYEQYF.

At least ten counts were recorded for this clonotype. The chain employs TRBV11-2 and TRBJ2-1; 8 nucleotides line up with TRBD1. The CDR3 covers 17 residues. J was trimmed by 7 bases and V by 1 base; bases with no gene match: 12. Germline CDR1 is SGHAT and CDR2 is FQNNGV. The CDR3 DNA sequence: TGTGCCAGCAGCTTAGGAAGTGTCTGGACAGGGCAGAATGAGCAGTTCTTC. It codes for CASSLGSVWTGQNEQFF.

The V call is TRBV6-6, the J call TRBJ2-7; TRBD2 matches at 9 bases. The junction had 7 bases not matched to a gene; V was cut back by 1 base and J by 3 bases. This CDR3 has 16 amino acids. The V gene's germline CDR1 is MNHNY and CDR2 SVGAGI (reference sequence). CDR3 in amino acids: CASSYFGRLADYEQYF. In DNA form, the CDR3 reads TGTGCCAGCAGTTACTTCGGCCGACTAGCGGACTACGAGCAGTACTTC.

CDR3 sequence: CASSLGGNAGANVLTF. The CDR3 DNA follows: TGTGCCAGCAGCTTGGGGGGTAATGCTGGGGCCAACGTCCTGACTTTC. The chain has TRBV5-5 and TRBJ2-6; D uncertain. The CDR3 has 16 residues. Trimming took 0 bases from V and 2 from J, leaving 9 bases between them. Germline V gene sequence: CDR1 SGHKS, CDR2 YYEKEE (reference sequence).

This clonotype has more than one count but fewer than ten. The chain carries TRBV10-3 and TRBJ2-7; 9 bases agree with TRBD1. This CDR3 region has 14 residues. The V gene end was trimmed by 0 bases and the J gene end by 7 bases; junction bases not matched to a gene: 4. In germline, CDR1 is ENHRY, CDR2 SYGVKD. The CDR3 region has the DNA TGTGCCATCAGTGAGTCAGGGACAGGGTGGGAGCAGTACTTC. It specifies CAISESGTGWEQYF.

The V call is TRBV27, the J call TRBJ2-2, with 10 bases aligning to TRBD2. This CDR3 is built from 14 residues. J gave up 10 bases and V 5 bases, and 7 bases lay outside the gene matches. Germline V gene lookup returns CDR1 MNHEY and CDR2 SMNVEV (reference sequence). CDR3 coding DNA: TGTGCCAGCAGTCCAGCGGGAGGGCCGGCGGAGCTGTTTTTT. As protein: CASSPAGGPAELFF.

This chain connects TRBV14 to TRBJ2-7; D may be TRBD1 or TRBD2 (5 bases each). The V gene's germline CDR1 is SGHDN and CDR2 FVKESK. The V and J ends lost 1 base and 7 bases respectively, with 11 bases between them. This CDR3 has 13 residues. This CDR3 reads CASSQAEGLEQYF. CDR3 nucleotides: TGTGCCAGCAGCCAAGCTGAGGGGCTAGAGCAGTACTTC.

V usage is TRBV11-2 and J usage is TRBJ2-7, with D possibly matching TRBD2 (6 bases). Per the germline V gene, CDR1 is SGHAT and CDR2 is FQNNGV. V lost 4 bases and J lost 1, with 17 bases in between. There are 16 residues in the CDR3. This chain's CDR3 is CASSSSGLLSSYEQYF. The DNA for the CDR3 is TGTGCCAGCAGCTCTTCAGGACTACTTTCATCCTACGAGCAGTACTTC.

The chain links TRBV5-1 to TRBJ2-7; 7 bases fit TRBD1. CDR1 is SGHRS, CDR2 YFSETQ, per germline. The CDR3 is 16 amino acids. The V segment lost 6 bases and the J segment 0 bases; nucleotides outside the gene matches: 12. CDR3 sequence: CASTLTGTVDSYEQYF. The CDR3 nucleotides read TGCGCCAGCACCCTGACCGGGACAGTGGACTCCTACGAGCAGTACTTC.

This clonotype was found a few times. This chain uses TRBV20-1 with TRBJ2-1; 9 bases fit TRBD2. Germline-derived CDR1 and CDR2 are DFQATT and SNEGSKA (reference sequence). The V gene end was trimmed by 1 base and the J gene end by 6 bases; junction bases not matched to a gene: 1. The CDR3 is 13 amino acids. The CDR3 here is CSARGLAVNEQFF. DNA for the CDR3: TGCAGTGCTAGAGGACTAGCGGTCAATGAGCAGTTCTTC.

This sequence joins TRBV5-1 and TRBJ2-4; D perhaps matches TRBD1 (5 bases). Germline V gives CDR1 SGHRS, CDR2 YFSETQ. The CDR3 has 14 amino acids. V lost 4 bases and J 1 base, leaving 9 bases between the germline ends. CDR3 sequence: CASSQGDAKNIQYF. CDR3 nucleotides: TGCGCCAGCAGCCAAGGGGATGCCAAAAACATTCAGTACTTC.

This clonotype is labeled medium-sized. CDR3 nucleotides: TGTGCCAGCAGCCTACGGGAGAGGGGCACCGGGGAGCTGTTTTTT. Its protein product is CASSLRERGTGELFF. The chain carries TRBV7-2 and TRBJ2-2; D is possibly TRBD2 (6 bases). From germline, CDR1 is SGHTA and CDR2 FQGNSA. V shed 5 bases and J shed 4 bases, with 14 bases lying between them. The CDR3 has 15 amino acids. The full variable domain, completed using reference TRBV7-2 and TRBJ2-2, is GAGVSQSPSNKVTEKGKDVELRCDPISGHTALYWYRQSLGQGLEFLIYFQGNSAPDKSGLPSDRFSAERTGGSVSTLTIQRTQQEDSAVYLCASSLRERGTGELFFGEGSRLTVL.

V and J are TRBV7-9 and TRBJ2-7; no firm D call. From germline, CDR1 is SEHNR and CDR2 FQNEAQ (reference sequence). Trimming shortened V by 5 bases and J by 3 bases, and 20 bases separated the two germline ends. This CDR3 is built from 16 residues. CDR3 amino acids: CASSLSGMGLVYEQYF. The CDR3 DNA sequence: TGTGCCAGCAGCCTCAGTGGGATGGGGTTGGTCTACGAGCAGTACTTC.

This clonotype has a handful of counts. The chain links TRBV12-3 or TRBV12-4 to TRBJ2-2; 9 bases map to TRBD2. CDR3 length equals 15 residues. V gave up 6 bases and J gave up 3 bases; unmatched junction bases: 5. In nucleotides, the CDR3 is TGTGCCAGCAGGGTTGCGGGGGGGGACACCGGGGAGCTGTTTTTT. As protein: CASRVAGGDTGELFF.

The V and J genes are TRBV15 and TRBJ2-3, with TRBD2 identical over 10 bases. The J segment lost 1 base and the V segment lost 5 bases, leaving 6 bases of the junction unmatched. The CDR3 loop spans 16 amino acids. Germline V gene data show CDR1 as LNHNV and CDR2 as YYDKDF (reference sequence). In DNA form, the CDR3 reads TGTGCCACCAGCGCAAGCGGGGGGGCCGGCACAGATACGCAGTATTTT. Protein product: CATSASGGAGTDTQYF.

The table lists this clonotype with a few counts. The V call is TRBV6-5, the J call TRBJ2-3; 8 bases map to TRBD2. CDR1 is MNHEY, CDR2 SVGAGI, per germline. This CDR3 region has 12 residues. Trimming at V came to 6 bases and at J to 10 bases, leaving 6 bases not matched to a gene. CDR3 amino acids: CASSLTSGPQYF. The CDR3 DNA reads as TGTGCCAGCAGCCTCACTAGCGGCCCGCAGTATTTT.

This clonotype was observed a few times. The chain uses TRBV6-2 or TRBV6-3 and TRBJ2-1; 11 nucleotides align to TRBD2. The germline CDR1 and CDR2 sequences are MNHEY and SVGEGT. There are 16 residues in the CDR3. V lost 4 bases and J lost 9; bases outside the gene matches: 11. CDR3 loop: CASSSSRLAGGSEQFF. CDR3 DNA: TGTGCCAGCAGTTCCAGTCGTCTAGCGGGGGGCAGTGAGCAGTTCTTC.

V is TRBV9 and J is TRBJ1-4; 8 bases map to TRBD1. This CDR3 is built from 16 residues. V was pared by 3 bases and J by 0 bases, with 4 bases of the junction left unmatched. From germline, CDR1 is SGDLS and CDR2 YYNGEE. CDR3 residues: CASSGQGSATNEKLFF. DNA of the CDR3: TGTGCCAGCAGCGGACAGGGGAGTGCAACTAATGAAAAACTGTTTTTT.

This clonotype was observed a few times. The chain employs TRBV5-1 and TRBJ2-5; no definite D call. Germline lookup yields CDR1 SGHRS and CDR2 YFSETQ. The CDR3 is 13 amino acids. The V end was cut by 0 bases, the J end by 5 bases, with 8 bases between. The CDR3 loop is CASSLGNGETQYF. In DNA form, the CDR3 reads TGCGCCAGCAGCTTGGGCAATGGGGAGACCCAGTACTTC.